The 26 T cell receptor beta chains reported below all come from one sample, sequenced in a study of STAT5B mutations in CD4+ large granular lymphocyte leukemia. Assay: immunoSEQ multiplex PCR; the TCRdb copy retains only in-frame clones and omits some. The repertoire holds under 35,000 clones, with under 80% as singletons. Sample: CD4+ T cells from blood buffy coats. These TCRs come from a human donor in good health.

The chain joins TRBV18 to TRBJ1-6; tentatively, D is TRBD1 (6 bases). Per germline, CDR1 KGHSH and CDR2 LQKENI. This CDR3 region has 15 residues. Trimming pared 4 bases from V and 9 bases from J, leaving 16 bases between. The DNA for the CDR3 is TGTGCCAGCTCACAGACAGGTCAGGACTTTTCACCCCTCCACTTT. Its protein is CASSQTGQDFSPLHF.

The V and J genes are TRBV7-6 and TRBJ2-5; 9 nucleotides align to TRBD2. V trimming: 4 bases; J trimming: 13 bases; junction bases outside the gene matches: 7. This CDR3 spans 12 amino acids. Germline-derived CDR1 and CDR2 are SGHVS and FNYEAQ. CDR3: CASSWGLAPAYF. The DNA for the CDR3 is TGTGCCAGCAGCTGGGGACTAGCCCCGGCGTACTTC.

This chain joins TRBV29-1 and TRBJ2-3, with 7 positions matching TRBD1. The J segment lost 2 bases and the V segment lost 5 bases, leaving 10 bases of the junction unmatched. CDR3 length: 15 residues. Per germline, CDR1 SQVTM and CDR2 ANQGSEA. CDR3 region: CSVPPGQSNTDTQYF. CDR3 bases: TGCAGCGTTCCACCGGGACAGTCGAACACAGATACGCAGTATTTT.

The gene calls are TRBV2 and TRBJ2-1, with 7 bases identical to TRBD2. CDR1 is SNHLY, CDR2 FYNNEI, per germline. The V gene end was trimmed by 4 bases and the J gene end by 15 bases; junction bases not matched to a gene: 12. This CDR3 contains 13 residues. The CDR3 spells CASSGSGTTGRFF. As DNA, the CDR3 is TGTGCCAGCAGTGGATCCGGGACTACTGGCCGGTTCTTC.

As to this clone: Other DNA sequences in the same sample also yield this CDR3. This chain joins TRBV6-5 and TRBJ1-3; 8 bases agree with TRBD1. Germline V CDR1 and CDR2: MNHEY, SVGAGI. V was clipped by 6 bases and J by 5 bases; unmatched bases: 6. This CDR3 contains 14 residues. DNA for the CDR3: TGTGCCAGCAGCCCGGGACAGGTCCGAAACACCATATATTTT. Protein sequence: CASSPGQVRNTIYF.

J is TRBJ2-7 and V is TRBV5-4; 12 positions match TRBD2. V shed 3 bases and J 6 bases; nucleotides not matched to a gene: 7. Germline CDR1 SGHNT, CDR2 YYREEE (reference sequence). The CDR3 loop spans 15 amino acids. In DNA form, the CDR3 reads TGTGCCAGCAGCTCCCGACTAGCGGGAGTCAGCGAGCAGTACTTC. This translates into CASSSRLAGVSEQYF.

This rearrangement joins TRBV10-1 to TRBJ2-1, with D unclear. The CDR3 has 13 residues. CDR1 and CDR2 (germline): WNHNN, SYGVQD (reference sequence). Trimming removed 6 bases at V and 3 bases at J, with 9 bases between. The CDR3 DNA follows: TGCGCCAGCAGCCGACTTGACTACAATGAGCAGTTCTTC. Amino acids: CASSRLDYNEQFF.

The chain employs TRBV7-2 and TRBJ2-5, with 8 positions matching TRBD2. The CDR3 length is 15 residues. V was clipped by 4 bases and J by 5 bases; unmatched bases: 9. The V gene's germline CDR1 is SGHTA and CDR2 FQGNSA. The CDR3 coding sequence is TGTGCCAGCAGCTCCCGTATAGCGGGGCGGGAGACCCAGTACTTC. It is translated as CASSSRIAGRETQYF.

The CDR3: CASSLGGLAVMGNEQFF. CDR3 DNA sequence: TGTGCCAGCAGCTTAGGGGGACTAGCGGTTATGGGGAATGAGCAGTTCTTC. This chain connects TRBV7-9 to TRBJ2-1; 11 positions match TRBD2. There are 17 residues in the CDR3. The V and J ends lost 1 base and 7 bases, in that order; junction bases with no gene match: 9. Germline V gene lookup returns CDR1 SEHNR and CDR2 FQNEAQ (reference sequence).

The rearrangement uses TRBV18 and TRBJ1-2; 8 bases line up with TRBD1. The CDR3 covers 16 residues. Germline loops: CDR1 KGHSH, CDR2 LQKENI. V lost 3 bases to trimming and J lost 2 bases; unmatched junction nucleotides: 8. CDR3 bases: TGTGCCAGCTCACCCCTCGGGACAGGTCTAAACTATGGCTACACCTTC. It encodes CASSPLGTGLNYGYTF. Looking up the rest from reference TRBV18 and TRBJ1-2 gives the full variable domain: NAGVMQNPRHLVRRRGQEARLRCSPMKGHSHVYWYRQLPEEGLKFMVYLQKENIIDESGMPKERFSAEFPKEGPSILRIQQVVRGDSAAYFCASSPLGTGLNYGYTFGSGTRLTVV.

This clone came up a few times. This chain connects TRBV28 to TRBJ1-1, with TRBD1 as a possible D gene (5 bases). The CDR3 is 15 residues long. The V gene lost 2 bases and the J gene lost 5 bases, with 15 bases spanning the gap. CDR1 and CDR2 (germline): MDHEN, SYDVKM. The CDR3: CASSLRDSPGTEAFF. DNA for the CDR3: TGTGCCAGCAGTTTAAGGGACTCGCCGGGTACTGAAGCTTTCTTT.

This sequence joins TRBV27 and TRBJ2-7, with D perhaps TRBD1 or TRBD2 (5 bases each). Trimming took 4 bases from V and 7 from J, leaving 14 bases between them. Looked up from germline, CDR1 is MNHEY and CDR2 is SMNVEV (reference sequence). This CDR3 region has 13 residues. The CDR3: CASSSGTRKEQYF. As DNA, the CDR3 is TGTGCCAGCAGTTCCGGGACGAGAAAAGAGCAGTACTTC.

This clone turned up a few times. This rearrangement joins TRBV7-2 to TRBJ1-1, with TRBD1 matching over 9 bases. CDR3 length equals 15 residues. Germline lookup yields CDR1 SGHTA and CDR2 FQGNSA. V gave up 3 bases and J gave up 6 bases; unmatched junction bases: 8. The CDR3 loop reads CASSFTGGAGAEAFF. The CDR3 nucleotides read TGTGCCAGCAGCTTCACAGGGGGCGCAGGGGCTGAAGCTTTCTTT.

The chain's CDR3 is CAWRPASLRETQYF. The CDR3 region has the DNA TGTGCCTGGAGACCGGCCTCTCTACGTGAGACCCAGTACTTC. The chain links TRBV30 to TRBJ2-5; D unclear. Deletions cut 3 bases from V and 5 bases from J, with 16 bases between. The CDR3 covers 14 residues. Germline assignment: CDR1 GTSNPN and CDR2 SVGIG (reference sequence).

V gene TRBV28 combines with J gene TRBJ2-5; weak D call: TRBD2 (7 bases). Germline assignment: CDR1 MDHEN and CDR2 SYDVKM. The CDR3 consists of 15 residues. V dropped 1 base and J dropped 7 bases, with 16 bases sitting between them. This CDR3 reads CASSLLDSGRVTQYF. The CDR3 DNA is TGTGCCAGCAGTTTATTGGACAGTGGGAGGGTGACCCAGTACTTC.

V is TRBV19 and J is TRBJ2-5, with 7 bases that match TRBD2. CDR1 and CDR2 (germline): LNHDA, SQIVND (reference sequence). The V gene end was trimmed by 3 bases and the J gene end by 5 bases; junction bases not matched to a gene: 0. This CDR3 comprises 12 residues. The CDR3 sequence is CASSMRGETQYF. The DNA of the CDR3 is TGTGCCAGTAGTATGCGGGGGGAGACCCAGTACTTC.

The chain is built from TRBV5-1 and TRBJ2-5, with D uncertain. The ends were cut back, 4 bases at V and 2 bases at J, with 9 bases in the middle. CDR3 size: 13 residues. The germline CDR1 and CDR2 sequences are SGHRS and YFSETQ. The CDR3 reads CASSRSGQETQYF. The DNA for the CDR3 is TGCGCCAGCAGCCGGAGTGGGCAAGAGACCCAGTACTTC.

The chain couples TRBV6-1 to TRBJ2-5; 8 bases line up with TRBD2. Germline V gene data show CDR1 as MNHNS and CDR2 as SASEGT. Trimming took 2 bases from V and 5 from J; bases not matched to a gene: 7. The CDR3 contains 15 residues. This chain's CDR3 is CASSEMAGGGETQYF. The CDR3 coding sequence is TGTGCCAGCAGTGAAATGGCGGGAGGCGGGGAGACCCAGTACTTC.

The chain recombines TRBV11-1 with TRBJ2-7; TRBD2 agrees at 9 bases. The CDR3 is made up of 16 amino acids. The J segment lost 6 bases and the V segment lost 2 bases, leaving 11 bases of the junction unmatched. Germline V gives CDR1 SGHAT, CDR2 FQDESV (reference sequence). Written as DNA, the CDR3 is TGTGCCAGCAGCTTAATAAGCCTAGCGGGATTGTCCGAGCAGTACTTC. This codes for CASSLISLAGLSEQYF. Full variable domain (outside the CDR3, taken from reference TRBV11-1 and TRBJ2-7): EAEVAQSPRYKITEKSQAVAFWCDPISGHATLYWYRQILGQGPELLVQFQDESVVDDSQLPKDRFSAERLKGVDSTLKIQPAELGDSAMYLCASSLISLAGLSEQYFGPGTRLTVT.

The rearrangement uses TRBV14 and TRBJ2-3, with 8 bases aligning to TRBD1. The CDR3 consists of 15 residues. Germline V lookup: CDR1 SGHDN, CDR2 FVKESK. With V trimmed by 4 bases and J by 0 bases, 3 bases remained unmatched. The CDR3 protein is CASSRQGASTDTQYF. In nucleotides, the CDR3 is TGTGCCAGCAGCCGTCAGGGGGCTAGCACAGATACGCAGTATTTT.

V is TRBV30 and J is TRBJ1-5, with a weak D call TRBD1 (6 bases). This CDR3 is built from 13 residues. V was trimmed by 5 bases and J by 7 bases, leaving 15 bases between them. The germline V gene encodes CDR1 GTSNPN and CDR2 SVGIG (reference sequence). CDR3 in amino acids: CAWAQGILQPQHF. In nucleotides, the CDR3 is TGTGCCTGGGCCCAGGGGATTTTACAGCCCCAGCATTTT.

The CDR3 DNA is TGTGCCAGCAGCTTGGATATGCGGGTTAACTATGGCTACACCTTC. It translates to CASSLDMRVNYGYTF. This sequence joins TRBV5-4 and TRBJ1-2; no firm D call. Deletions cut 0 bases from V and 1 base from J, with 10 bases between. The germline V gene has CDR1 SGHNT and CDR2 YYREEE (reference sequence). The CDR3 totals 15 residues. The whole variable domain, remainder taken from reference TRBV5-4 and TRBJ1-2, is ETGVTQSPTHLIKTRGQQVTLRCSSQSGHNTVSWYQQALGQGPQFIFQYYREEENGRGNFPPRFSGLQFPNYSSELNVNALELDDSALYLCASSLDMRVNYGYTFGSGTRLTVV.

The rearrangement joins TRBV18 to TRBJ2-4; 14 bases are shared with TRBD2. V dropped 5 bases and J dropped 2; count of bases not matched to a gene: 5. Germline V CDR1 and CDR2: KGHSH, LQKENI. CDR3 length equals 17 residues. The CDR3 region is CASSTGTSGGTKNIQYF. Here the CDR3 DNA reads TGTGCCAGCTCAACCGGGACTAGCGGGGGAACCAAAAACATTCAGTACTTC.

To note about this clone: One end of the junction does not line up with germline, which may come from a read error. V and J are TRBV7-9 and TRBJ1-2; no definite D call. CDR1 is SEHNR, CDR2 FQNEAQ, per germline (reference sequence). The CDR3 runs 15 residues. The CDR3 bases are TGTGCCAGCAGCGTAGCAATGGGAACCAACTATGGCTACACCTTC. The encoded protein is CASSVAMGTNYGYTF.

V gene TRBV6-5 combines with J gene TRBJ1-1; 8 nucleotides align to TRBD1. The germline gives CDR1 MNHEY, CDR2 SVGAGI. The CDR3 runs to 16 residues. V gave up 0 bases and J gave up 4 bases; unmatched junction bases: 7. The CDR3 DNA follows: TGTGCCAGCAGTTACTCAGCAGGGGGCTTTTTCACTGAAGCTTTCTTT. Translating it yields CASSYSAGGFFTEAFF.

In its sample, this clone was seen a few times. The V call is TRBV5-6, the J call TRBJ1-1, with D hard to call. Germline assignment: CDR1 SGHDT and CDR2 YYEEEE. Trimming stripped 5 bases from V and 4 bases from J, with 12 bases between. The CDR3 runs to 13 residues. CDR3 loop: CASSPLLSTEAFF. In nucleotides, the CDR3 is TGTGCCAGCAGTCCCCTTCTGAGCACTGAAGCTTTCTTT.